One and the same sample provided the 30 T cell receptor beta chains below, sequenced in a study of cytomegalovirus exposure and HLA in healthy donors. PCR was performed using 60 Vbeta and 13 Jbeta primers. Libraries were prepared by immunoSEQ multiplex PCR; TCRdb keeps only in-frame clonotypes and omits some of them. The sample gives about 140,000 clones, roughly 90% of which show up once; 0.4% to 0.55% is in the top ten. Source material: PBMCs. These receptors came from a woman between 40 and 55 years old in good health and CMV-seronegative.

Only a few counts were recorded for this clone. The chain has TRBV7-9 and TRBJ2-3; D is uncertain. Per the germline V gene, CDR1 is SEHNR and CDR2 is FQNEAQ (reference sequence). The CDR3 runs to 14 residues. V was cut by 1 base and J by 7 bases, with 12 bases left in between. Here the CDR3 DNA reads TGTGCCAGCAGCTTAGGTAGTCAGGAAAATACGCAGTATTTT. It specifies CASSLGSQENTQYF.

V usage is TRBV7-6 and J usage is TRBJ2-3; D unresolved. Germline V CDR1 and CDR2: SGHVS, FNYEAQ. The CDR3 has 13 residues. V lost 6 bases, J lost 4 bases, and 11 bases lay in between. In DNA, the CDR3 is TGTGCCAGCAGTCCCCGGCTAGCAGATACGCAGTATTTT. Residues: CASSPRLADTQYF. The entire variable domain, with the rest obtained from reference TRBV7-6 and TRBJ2-3, is as follows: GAGVSQSPRYKVTKRGQDVALRCDPISGHVSLYWYRQALGQGPEFLTYFNYEAQQDKSGLPNDRFSAERPEGSISTLTIQRTEQRDSAMYRCASSPRLADTQYFGPGTRLTVL.

The genes are TRBV30 and TRBJ2-7, with unresolved D. Germline CDR1 reads GTSNPN; CDR2 reads SVGIG (reference sequence). The V and J ends lost 1 base and 2 bases respectively, with 6 bases between them. The CDR3 covers 12 residues. The CDR3 region has the DNA TGTGCCTGGAGTGCGGCGGCCTACGAGCAGTACTTC. This sequence encodes CAWSAAAYEQYF.

In this sample, this clone turned up once. The chain couples TRBV28 to TRBJ2-7, with D maybe TRBD2 (5 bases). CDR3 size: 15 residues. The germline V and J ends were trimmed by 5 bases and 0 bases, with 14 bases remaining between them. CDR1 is MDHEN, CDR2 SYDVKM, per germline. CDR3 DNA sequence: TGTGCCAGCAGTCCCTCGTCGAGCGGCTCCTACGAGCAGTACTTC. Translated, it gives CASSPSSSGSYEQYF.

This chain links TRBV27 with TRBJ1-1; D perhaps matches TRBD1 (5 bases). The CDR3 contains 13 residues. CDR1 is MNHEY and CDR2 is SMNVEV in the germline V gene (reference sequence). Trimming stripped 3 bases from V and 6 bases from J, with 11 bases between. CDR3: CASSFRQGPEAFF. The CDR3 bases are TGTGCCAGCAGTTTTCGGCAGGGCCCTGAAGCTTTCTTT.

The chain recombines TRBV23-1 with TRBJ2-3, with TRBD1 as a possible D gene (6 bases). Being an ORF, TRBV23-1 has a function that is uncertain. The V and J ends lost 4 bases and 2 bases respectively, with 16 bases between them. This CDR3 comprises 16 residues. CDR3 nucleotides: TGCGCCAGCAGTCTAAAGGACAGTCGGATCACAGATACGCAGTATTTT. Amino acids: CASSLKDSRITDTQYF.

V and J are TRBV6-5 and TRBJ2-7; 9 nucleotides match TRBD2. Germline-derived CDR1 and CDR2 are MNHEY and SVGAGI. With V trimmed by 7 bases and J by 5 bases, 3 bases remained unmatched. This CDR3 is built from 12 residues. CDR3 loop: CASKASGNEQYF. The CDR3 DNA sequence: TGTGCCAGCAAAGCTAGCGGGAACGAGCAGTACTTC.

There are a few counts of this clone. The V call is TRBV6-1, the J call TRBJ2-5, with TRBD1 matching over 7 bases. TRBJ2-7 explains the end of the DNA better; the J call may be wrong. Germline lookup yields CDR1 MNHNS and CDR2 SASEGT. The CDR3 sequence is 15 residues long. DNA of the CDR3: TGTGCCAGCAGTGGAAGACAGGGATTCGTCAACGAGCAGTACTTC. Its protein is CASSGRQGFVNEQYF.

The chain links TRBV2 to TRBJ2-7; possible D gene TRBD1, 5 bases. The germline V gene encodes CDR1 SNHLY and CDR2 FYNNEI. Trimming pared 4 bases from V and 5 bases from J, leaving 12 bases between. The CDR3 is 13 amino acids. The CDR3 protein is CASSGSRVHEQYF. CDR3 in DNA: TGTGCCAGCAGTGGAAGCAGGGTCCACGAGCAGTACTTC.

The chain joins TRBV27 to TRBJ2-5; D not resolved. Gene TRBJ2-7 matches the end of the DNA better, so the J call may be wrong. This CDR3 comprises 16 residues. Germline values: CDR1 MNHEY, CDR2 SMNVEV (reference sequence). Here the CDR3 reads CASSLSPPSYRHEQYF. CDR3 DNA: TGTGCCAGCAGTTTATCCCCCCCTAGTTATCGGCACGAGCAGTACTTC.

This clone was seen a handful of times. This chain links TRBV5-1 with TRBJ1-2; D gene unclear. The V gene lost 4 bases and the J gene lost 0 bases, with 7 bases spanning the gap. The CDR3 has 13 residues. Germline V gives CDR1 SGHRS, CDR2 YFSETQ. The CDR3 region has the DNA TGCGCCAGCAGCACAACAGCTAACTATGGCTACACCTTC. The encoded protein is CASSTTANYGYTF.

This chain connects TRBV4-2 to TRBJ1-6; D gene uncertain. This CDR3 has 16 residues. Per the germline V gene, CDR1 is LGHNA and CDR2 is YNFKEQ. The ends were cut back, 0 bases at V and 9 bases at J, with 15 bases in the middle. The CDR3 DNA reads TGTGCCAGCAGCCAAGATCCCGTGCAACCGGGTTCACCCCTCCACTTT. Its translation is CASSQDPVQPGSPLHF.

The V and J genes are TRBV9 and TRBJ2-7; weak D call: TRBD1 (6 bases). The germline V gene encodes CDR1 SGDLS and CDR2 YYNGEE. Trimming cost V 4 bases and J 0 bases, with 11 bases left between them. This CDR3 is 14 amino acids long. In DNA, the CDR3 is TGTGCCAGCAGCCCTGGACAGATCTCCTACGAGCAGTACTTC. Translating gives CASSPGQISYEQYF.

This chain connects TRBV4-2 to TRBJ1-4; a weak D match, TRBD1 (6 bases). Germline CDR1 and CDR2: LGHNA and YNFKEQ. This CDR3 is built from 15 residues. V was cut by 2 bases and J by 8 bases, with 15 bases left in between. In DNA form, the CDR3 reads TGTGCCAGCAGCCAAAGGAGGGGGGGCTGGGAAAAACTGTTTTTT. As protein: CASSQRRGGWEKLFF.

The V gene is TRBV5-6, the J gene TRBJ2-7; tentative D call: TRBD1 (5 bases). The germline V and J ends were trimmed by 3 bases and 2 bases, with 15 bases remaining between them. The CDR3 is made up of 15 amino acids. The germline V gene encodes CDR1 SGHDT and CDR2 YYEEEE. The CDR3: CASSYHLIRAYEQYF. CDR3 sequence (DNA): TGTGCCAGCAGCTACCATTTGATCAGGGCCTACGAGCAGTACTTC.

The gene calls are TRBV10-3 and TRBJ2-1; TRBD2 aligns across 7 bases. The CDR3 runs 12 residues. The junction had 1 base not matched to a gene; V was cut back by 5 bases and J by 6 bases. Germline V gene data show CDR1 as ENHRY and CDR2 as SYGVKD. CDR3 protein: CAISREGNEQFF. Written as DNA, the CDR3 is TGTGCCATCAGTAGGGAGGGCAATGAGCAGTTCTTC.

J is TRBJ1-1 and V is TRBV11-2; TRBD1 might be the D (6 bases). The CDR3 has 13 residues. Deletions cut 4 bases from V and 3 bases from J, with 9 bases between. Germline V gene lookup returns CDR1 SGHAT and CDR2 FQNNGV. As DNA, the CDR3 is TGTGCCAGCAGCTCCAGGGGATACACTGAAGCTTTCTTT. It yields the protein CASSSRGYTEAFF.

The chain employs TRBV28 and TRBJ2-3; 12 bases fit TRBD2. The CDR3 totals 14 residues. Germline V lookup: CDR1 MDHEN, CDR2 SYDVKM. After removal of 6 bases from V and 8 bases from J, the junction contained 6 bases not matched to a gene. As DNA, the CDR3 is TGTGCCAGCAGCCCACTAGCGGGGGGTGGTACGCAGTATTTT. Protein: CASSPLAGGGTQYF. Drawing the rest from reference TRBV28 and TRBJ2-3, the complete variable domain is DVKVTQSSRYLVKRTGEKVFLECVQDMDHENMFWYRQDPGLGLRLIYFSYDVKMKEKGDIPEGYSVSREKKERFSLILESASTNQTSMYLCASSPLAGGGTQYFGPGTRLTVL.

CDR3 amino acids: CASSPWGGSLDSTDTQYF. The CDR3 DNA follows: TGTGCCAGCTCACCATGGGGCGGGAGCCTTGATTCCACAGATACGCAGTATTTT. The chain uses TRBV18 and TRBJ2-3, with 7 bases matching TRBD2. Per the germline V gene, CDR1 is KGHSH and CDR2 is LQKENI. With V trimmed by 2 bases and J by 2 bases, 13 bases remained unmatched. This CDR3 has 18 amino acids.

The chain recombines TRBV10-3 with TRBJ2-2; TRBD1 matches 8 bases. V trimming: 0 bases; J trimming: 1 base; junction bases outside the gene matches: 4. CDR3 length: 17 residues. CDR1 is ENHRY, CDR2 SYGVKD, per germline. CDR3 amino acids: CAISESVGTGNTGELFF. The CDR3 DNA reads as TGTGCCATCAGTGAGTCGGTAGGGACAGGGAACACCGGGGAGCTGTTTTTT.

The rearrangement joins TRBV10-3 to TRBJ1-1; TRBD1 might be the D (5 bases). Trimming left V 7 bases short and J 5 bases short, with 14 bases between. The CDR3 covers 13 residues. The V gene's germline CDR1 is ENHRY and CDR2 SYGVKD. The CDR3 is CAINRDLSTEAFF. The CDR3 nucleotides are TGTGCCATCAACCGGGACTTAAGTACTGAAGCTTTCTTT.

Only a few counts were recorded for this clone. The genes are TRBV9 and TRBJ1-1; D possibly corresponds to TRBD1 (6 bases). CDR1 SGDLS and CDR2 YYNGEE come from the germline V gene. The CDR3 has 16 amino acids. V was cut by 4 bases and J by 4 bases, with 20 bases left in between. The CDR3 region is CASSPRGGSGVTEAFF. CDR3 DNA: TGTGCCAGCAGCCCCCGAGGGGGAAGTGGAGTCACTGAAGCTTTCTTT. The full variable domain, with the rest looked up from reference TRBV9 and TRBJ1-1, is DSGVTQTPKHLITATGQRVTLRCSPRSGDLSVYWYQQSLDQGLQFLIQYYNGEERAKGNILERFSAQQFPDLHSELNLSSLELGDSALYFCASSPRGGSGVTEAFFGQGTRLTVV.

The rearrangement joins TRBV6-5 to TRBJ1-3, with D maybe TRBD1 (5 bases). The CDR3 loop spans 14 amino acids. The V end was cut by 6 bases, the J end by 1 base, with 10 bases between. CDR1 and CDR2 (germline): MNHEY, SVGAGI. This CDR3 is CASRGGLSGNTIYF. The CDR3 region has the DNA TGTGCCAGCAGGGGGGGTCTTTCTGGAAACACCATATATTTT.

The V call is TRBV21-1, the J call TRBJ2-7; no DNA check was done on the table's D call, TRBD2. TRBV21-1 is annotated as a pseudogene. This CDR3 has 15 residues. CDR3: CASSKGAGAIYEQYF. CDR3 in DNA: TGTGCCAGCAGCAAAGGAGCGGGAGCGATTTACGAGCAGTACTTC.

V is TRBV5-1 and J is TRBJ2-3; tentative D call: TRBD2 (5 bases). The CDR3 length is 16 residues. The germline CDR1 and CDR2 sequences are SGHRS and YFSETQ. V was clipped by 1 base and J by 4 bases, with 16 bases between them. CDR3 amino acids: CASSLPQVGVADTQYF. The CDR3 region has the DNA TGCGCCAGCAGCTTGCCCCAGGTCGGGGTCGCAGATACGCAGTATTTT.

This clone turned up a few times. Other DNA sequences in the same sample also yield this CDR3. The CDR3: CASSELGEETQYF. Here the CDR3 DNA reads TGTGCCAGCAGTGAACTGGGAGAAGAGACCCAGTACTTC. This chain joins TRBV2 and TRBJ2-5; possibly TRBD2 for D (5 bases). Germline V CDR1 and CDR2: SNHLY, FYNNEI. CDR3 length: 13 amino acids. V lost 2 bases to trimming and J lost 3 bases, with 7 bases between them.

The J gene is TRBJ1-5, the V gene TRBV27, with D possibly being TRBD1 (5 bases). The CDR3 totals 14 residues. V lost 1 base, J lost 7 bases, and 11 bases lay in between. Germline lookup yields CDR1 MNHEY and CDR2 SMNVEV (reference sequence). The CDR3, as DNA: TGTGCCAGCAGTTTATGGCAGGGTAGCCAGCCCCAGCATTTT. Translation: CASSLWQGSQPQHF.

This sequence joins TRBV2 and TRBJ2-7, with 11 bases fitting TRBD2. CDR3 length: 15 residues. CDR1 is SNHLY and CDR2 is FYNNEI in the germline V gene. Germline trimming cut 3 bases from V and 4 bases from J; bases unmatched to any gene: 5. The CDR3 DNA reads as TGTGCCAGCAGTGAGGGGACTAGCGGAGGATACGAGCAGTACTTC. Its translation is CASSEGTSGGYEQYF.

The V and J genes are TRBV7-6 and TRBJ2-5; no clear D gene. V lost 11 bases and J lost 4, with 11 bases in between. Germline CDR1 SGHVS, CDR2 FNYEAQ. The CDR3 length is 11 residues. The CDR3 region is CAVYRGETQYF. The DNA for the CDR3 is TGTGCCGTATACCGAGGAGAGACCCAGTACTTC. The full variable domain, in which reference TRBV7-6 and TRBJ2-5 provide the parts outside the CDR3, is GAGVSQSPRYKVTKRGQDVALRCDPISGHVSLYWYRQALGQGPEFLTYFNYEAQQDKSGLPNDRFSAERPEGSISTLTIQRTEQRDSAMYRCAVYRGETQYFGPGTRLLVL.

The chain uses TRBV7-8 and TRBJ1-6; no clear D. Germline V gene sequence: CDR1 SGHVS, CDR2 FQNEAQ. Trimming left V 5 bases short and J 0 bases short, with 5 bases between. The CDR3 covers 14 residues. In DNA, the CDR3 is TGTGCCAGCAGCGTCAGCTCCTATAATTCACCCCTCCACTTT. It translates to CASSVSSYNSPLHF. The full variable domain, completed using reference TRBV7-8 and TRBJ1-6, is GAGVSQSPRYKVAKRGQDVALRCDPISGHVSLFWYQQALGQGPEFLTYFQNEAQLDKSGLPSDRFFAERPEGSVSTLKIQRTQQEDSAVYLCASSVSSYNSPLHFGNGTRLTVT.